This T cell receptor (beta chain) was profiled in a study of CD8+ T cells in alopecia areata. Alopecia areata patients provided lesional scalp punch biopsies and peripheral blood, both collected for the study. Investigators sorted PBMCs to obtain both CD4+ and CD8+ T cells. V was pared by 3 bases and J by 10 bases, with 10 bases of the junction left unmatched. Germline lookup yields CDR1 KGHSH and CDR2 LQKENI. The CDR3 is 16 residues long. Following extraction, RNA underwent reverse transcription to cDNA, which served as the sequencing template. The repertoire was sequenced with immunoSEQ multiplex PCR; TCRdb's copy has only in-frame clones and lacks some. The top ten clones hold 1% to 1.5% of a sample with hundreds of thousands of clones, 65% to 70% of them seen once.

The starting material was CD4+ T cells sorted from blood, obtained at week 0. This rearrangement joins TRBV18 to TRBJ1-6, with TRBD1 matching over 9 bases. This receptor was taken from a human donor with alopecia areata. The CDR3 nucleotides are TGTGCCAGCTCACCCCGGGGACAGGGCCTTGCCTCACCCCTCCACTTT. Translating gives CASSPRGQGLASPLHF.